What follows is one T cell receptor (beta chain) and its context. Its antigen is as yet unknown. This entry comes from a study of cytomegalovirus exposure and HLA in healthy donors. Study-level results: It was likely that a cluster of highly shared sequence variants was a sequencing artifact. Rarity held for most TCR sequences, but there were some public TCRs that occurred in many donors. Follow-up analysis later connected one missense variant in DCLRE1C with trimming of TCR beta V- and J-genes.

The CDR3 is made up of 16 amino acids. After removal of 2 bases from V and 0 bases from J, the junction contained 2 bases not matched to a gene. From germline, CDR1 is MNHNY and CDR2 SVGAGI (reference sequence). The PCR ran on 60 Vbeta and 13 Jbeta primers. The method was immunoSEQ multiplex PCR; TCRdb's version includes in-frame clones alone and lacks a portion of them. The data show 93,000 or so clones, 84% seen once. The material sequenced was PBMCs. This receptor was taken from a woman aged 18 to 35 in good health and CMV-seropositive. The rearrangement links TRBV6-6 to TRBJ2-7, with 12 bases lining up with TRBD2. CDR3: CASSYGLAGSSYEQYF. The CDR3 region has the DNA TGTGCCAGCAGTTACGGACTAGCGGGGAGCTCCTACGAGCAGTACTTC.